The 30 T cell receptor beta chains presented below share a single source sample, sequenced in a study of T cell responses to AZD1222 COVID-19 vaccine. Measured with immunoSEQ multiplex PCR; TCRdb has only the in-frame clones, and not every one. The table has approximately 100,000 clones, 86% seen once; the top ten hold about 1.4%. Sequencing used peripheral blood, obtained on day 0 of AZD1222 vaccination. Receptor source: an adult in good health.

The chain carries TRBV5-1 and TRBJ2-2; 7 bases map to TRBD2. CDR3 length equals 16 residues. Per germline, CDR1 SGHRS and CDR2 YFSETQ. Trimming at V came to 2 bases and at J to 8 bases, leaving 12 bases not matched to a gene. The CDR3 region has the DNA TGCGCCAGCAGCTTATTGCGGGAGAGGAGAACGGGGGAGCTGTTTTTT. This sequence encodes CASSLLRERRTGELFF.

The chain links TRBV9 to TRBJ2-5; 7 nucleotides match TRBD1. V lost 8 bases to trimming and J lost 5 bases; unmatched junction nucleotides: 9. CDR3 length: 13 residues. CDR1 is SGDLS and CDR2 is YYNGEE in the germline V gene. The chain's CDR3 is CASIKGARETQYF. The CDR3 nucleotides read TGTGCCAGTATAAAGGGGGCGCGGGAGACCCAGTACTTC.

The chain carries TRBV7-9 and TRBJ1-1; no reliable D call. CDR1 and CDR2 from the germline V gene are SEHNR and FQNEAQ (reference sequence). V was shortened by 4 bases and J by 0 bases, with 9 bases between the two germline ends. This CDR3 is built from 14 residues. Written as DNA, the CDR3 is TGTGCCAGCAGCTCGCAACAGTTGAACACTGAAGCTTTCTTT. Amino acid sequence: CASSSQQLNTEAFF. The full variable domain, completed using reference TRBV7-9 and TRBJ1-1, is DTGVSQNPRHKITKRGQNVTFRCDPISEHNRLYWYRQTLGQGPEFLTYFQNEAQLEKSRLLSDRFSAERPKGSFSTLEIQRTEQGDSAMYLCASSSQQLNTEAFFGQGTRLTVV.

The chain employs TRBV27 and TRBJ1-3; D remains ambiguous. The V gene's germline CDR1 is MNHEY and CDR2 SMNVEV (reference sequence). The V end was cut by 7 bases, the J end by 1 base, with 14 bases between. The CDR3 is made up of 15 amino acids. The CDR3 protein is CASILSEMSGNTIYF. The CDR3 bases are TGTGCCAGCATTCTTAGCGAGATGTCTGGAAACACCATATATTTT.

This clone was counted many times. Other DNA variants within this sample encode the same CDR3. The V gene is TRBV28, the J gene TRBJ1-2; D remains ambiguous. V was clipped by 3 bases and J by 1 base, with 6 bases between them. The germline V gene has CDR1 MDHEN and CDR2 SYDVKM. The CDR3 has 13 amino acids. CDR3 sequence: CASSLTGNYGYTF. For the CDR3, the DNA is TGTGCCAGCAGTTTGACGGGTAACTATGGCTACACCTTC.

This clone was counted a single time. This sequence joins TRBV11-3 and TRBJ2-1; a possible D gene is TRBD2 (6 bases). Germline CDR1 reads SGHNT; CDR2 reads YENEEA. V was cut by 5 bases and J by 0 bases, with 11 bases left in between. CDR3 length: 15 amino acids. DNA of the CDR3: TGTGCCAGCAGCCAGGGACTCCTCTCCTACAATGAGCAGTTCTTC. Amino acid sequence: CASSQGLLSYNEQFF.

The gene calls are TRBV30 and TRBJ2-5; 9 bases line up with TRBD1. Per the germline V gene, CDR1 is GTSNPN and CDR2 is SVGIG (reference sequence). The CDR3 contains 14 residues. V trimming: 3 bases; J trimming: 4 bases; junction bases outside the gene matches: 6. In DNA form, the CDR3 reads TGTGCCTGGAGGGGGGGACAGGGATTAGAGACCCAGTACTTC. This gives the protein CAWRGGQGLETQYF.

The chain is built from TRBV19 and TRBJ1-4, with 9 bases that match TRBD1. The J segment lost 8 bases and the V segment lost 3 bases, leaving 10 bases of the junction unmatched. The V gene's germline CDR1 is LNHDA and CDR2 SQIVND (reference sequence). CDR3 length equals 16 residues. Here the CDR3 reads CASSIGGQGGHEKLFF. The CDR3, as DNA: TGTGCCAGTAGTATCGGGGGACAGGGCGGGCACGAAAAACTGTTTTTT.

The chain has TRBV15 and TRBJ1-5; D not certain. The CDR3 has 14 residues. Trimming left V 6 bases short and J 4 bases short, with 13 bases between. CDR1 and CDR2 from the germline V gene are LNHNV and YYDKDF (reference sequence). The CDR3 nucleotides read TGTGCCACCAGTCCAGACCGAGCGAATCAGCCCCAGCATTTT. It codes for CATSPDRANQPQHF.

This chain links TRBV27 with TRBJ2-7, with 7 bases that match TRBD1. Germline V gives CDR1 MNHEY, CDR2 SMNVEV (reference sequence). The CDR3 extends over 15 amino acids. V shed 2 bases, J shed 5 bases, and the junction held 9 bases outside the gene matches. The CDR3 nucleotides are TGTGCCAGCAGTTTAGAGGCAGGGGGTTACGACGAGCAGTACTTC. Translation: CASSLEAGGYDEQYF.

The chain employs TRBV7-8 and TRBJ2-1, with 7 bases lining up with TRBD2. V trimming: 2 bases; J trimming: 8 bases; junction bases outside the gene matches: 9. Germline V gene lookup returns CDR1 SGHVS and CDR2 FQNEAQ. This CDR3 is built from 15 residues. The CDR3 region has the DNA TGTGCCAGCAGCTTAAGGCGGGAGAAACCCCATGAGCAGTTCTTC. Amino acid sequence: CASSLRREKPHEQFF.

The chain has TRBV18 and TRBJ2-4, with D perhaps matching TRBD1 (6 bases). The CDR3 totals 18 residues. V gave up 0 bases and J gave up 3 bases, with 18 bases separating them. CDR1 KGHSH and CDR2 LQKENI come from the germline V gene. The DNA for the CDR3 is TGTGCCAGCTCACCACCGGATGGGGGCTACGCGGGCAAAAACATTCAGTACTTC. This encodes CASSPPDGGYAGKNIQYF.

The rearrangement uses TRBV28 and TRBJ1-5; possible D gene TRBD1, 5 bases. V shed 4 bases and J shed 0 bases, with 10 bases lying between them. There are 15 residues in the CDR3. Per the germline V gene, CDR1 is MDHEN and CDR2 is SYDVKM. CDR3 DNA sequence: TGTGCCAGCAGTTCCCAGGGAAGTAGCAATCAGCCCCAGCATTTT. Protein sequence: CASSSQGSSNQPQHF. Drawing the rest from reference TRBV28 and TRBJ1-5, the complete variable domain is DVKVTQSSRYLVKRTGEKVFLECVQDMDHENMFWYRQDPGLGLRLIYFSYDVKMKEKGDIPEGYSVSREKKERFSLILESASTNQTSMYLCASSSQGSSNQPQHFGDGTRLSIL.

The table lists this clone with many counts. The V and J genes are TRBV7-9 and TRBJ1-3; unclear D gene. The length of the CDR3 is 14 residues. V lost 2 bases to trimming and J lost 2 bases, with 7 bases between them. Germline V CDR1 and CDR2: SEHNR, FQNEAQ (reference sequence). CDR3 nucleotide sequence: TGTGCCAGCAGCTTACTAGGGACTGGAAACACCATATATTTT. This gives the protein CASSLLGTGNTIYF.

The genes are TRBV20-1 and TRBJ1-2; no reliable D call. CDR1 DFQATT and CDR2 SNEGSKA come from the germline V gene (reference sequence). The V end lost 3 bases, the J end lost 4 bases, and 12 bases lay between the germline ends. CDR3 size: 13 residues. The CDR3 DNA sequence: TGCAGTGCTAGTGAAAAGGCGGGCTATGGCTACACCTTC. Translated: CSASEKAGYGYTF.

This sequence joins TRBV7-3 and TRBJ2-3, with a weak D call TRBD1 (6 bases). Germline-derived CDR1 and CDR2 are SGHTA and FQGTGA. This CDR3 is 15 amino acids long. V dropped 3 bases and J dropped 1 base, with 11 bases sitting between them. CDR3 sequence reads: CASSLAGQRTDTQYF. In DNA form, the CDR3 reads TGTGCCAGCAGCTTGGCAGGACAGCGCACAGATACGCAGTATTTT. The whole variable domain, remainder taken from reference TRBV7-3 and TRBJ2-3, is GAGVSQTPSNKVTEKGKYVELRCDPISGHTALYWYRQSLGQGPEFLIYFQGTGAADDSGLPNDRFFAVRPEGSVSTLKIQRTERGDSAVYLCASSLAGQRTDTQYFGPGTRLTVL.

This chain uses TRBV7-9 with TRBJ1-4, with a possible D match to TRBD1 (6 bases). The length of the CDR3 is 15 residues. Looked up from germline, CDR1 is SEHNR and CDR2 is FQNEAQ (reference sequence). V lost 5 bases and J 2 bases, leaving 12 bases between the germline ends. The CDR3 sequence is CASSPPGGTNEKLFF. CDR3 DNA sequence: TGTGCCAGCAGCCCCCCGGGGGGCACTAATGAAAAACTGTTTTTT.

V is TRBV29-1 and J is TRBJ1-2, with TRBD1 matching over 8 bases. The J segment lost 0 bases and the V segment lost 7 bases, leaving 10 bases of the junction unmatched. The CDR3 has 15 residues. Per germline, CDR1 SQVTM and CDR2 ANQGSEA. The CDR3 nucleotides read TGCAGCGCCCGGGACAGGCCTTCAGCTAACTATGGCTACACCTTC. The encoded protein is CSARDRPSANYGYTF.

The chain carries TRBV11-1 and TRBJ2-1; possibly TRBD1 for D (6 bases). The CDR3 consists of 14 residues. Germline V lookup: CDR1 SGHAT, CDR2 FQDESV (reference sequence). Trimming cost V 2 bases and J 6 bases, with 11 bases left between them. The CDR3 sequence: CASSLNRVSNEQFF. DNA for the CDR3: TGTGCCAGCAGCTTAAACAGGGTTAGCAATGAGCAGTTCTTC.

The chain couples TRBV28 to TRBJ1-2, with D uncertain. Per the germline V gene, CDR1 is MDHEN and CDR2 is SYDVKM. The CDR3 is made up of 12 amino acids. The V end lost 7 bases, the J end lost 7 bases, and 13 bases lay between the germline ends. The CDR3, as DNA: TGTGCCAGCACAACGGGGTCGAGTGGCTACACCTTC. Protein product: CASTTGSSGYTF.

V is TRBV30 and J is TRBJ1-4; 10 nucleotides agree with TRBD1. The CDR3 extends over 15 amino acids. Germline V gene sequence: CDR1 GTSNPN, CDR2 SVGIG (reference sequence). V lost 2 bases and J lost 6; bases outside the gene matches: 6. CDR3 amino acids: CAWSLSTGGDEKLFF. The CDR3 DNA reads as TGTGCCTGGAGTCTTTCGACAGGGGGCGATGAAAAACTGTTTTTT.

This clone came up once. The chain couples TRBV7-2 to TRBJ1-2; tentatively, D is TRBD1 (6 bases). This CDR3 has 17 amino acids. Germline CDR1 reads SGHTA; CDR2 reads FQGNSA. Trimming left V 2 bases short and J 3 bases short, with 19 bases between. The CDR3 reads CASSLTRRGDIHYGYTF. In DNA form, the CDR3 reads TGTGCCAGCAGCTTAACACGGAGAGGGGACATCCACTATGGCTACACCTTC.

The chain employs TRBV20-1 and TRBJ2-3; TRBD2 is a possible D gene (5 bases). Per germline, CDR1 DFQATT and CDR2 SNEGSKA (reference sequence). V shed 5 bases and J shed 5 bases, with 8 bases lying between them. This CDR3 comprises 11 residues. CDR3 in DNA: TGCAGTGCTGAAGGGAGAGATACGCAGTATTTT. Translating gives CSAEGRDTQYF.

In this sample, this clone turned up a few times. The V and J genes are TRBV6-5 and TRBJ2-7; tentatively, D is TRBD1 (5 bases). The CDR3 totals 15 residues. Trimming pared 0 bases from V and 6 bases from J, leaving 15 bases between. CDR1 and CDR2 from the germline V gene are MNHEY and SVGAGI. CDR3 bases: TGTGCCAGCAGTTACTCGATATCCAGGGTGGGCGAGCAGTACTTC. Protein: CASSYSISRVGEQYF.

V usage is TRBV30 and J usage is TRBJ1-3; TRBD1 aligns across 11 bases. Losses at the gene ends were 8 bases for V and 2 bases for J; bases not matched to a gene: 11. The CDR3 loop spans 16 amino acids. Germline V lookup: CDR1 GTSNPN, CDR2 SVGIG (reference sequence). CDR3 region: CAGLGQGEVAGNTIYF. For the CDR3, the DNA is TGTGCCGGGTTGGGACAGGGGGAGGTCGCTGGAAACACCATATATTTT. The full variable domain, rest sourced from reference TRBV30 and TRBJ1-3, is SQTIHQWPATLVQPVGSPLSLECTVEGTSNPNLYWYRQAAGRGLQLLFYSVGIGQISSEVPQNLSASRPQDRQFILSSKKLLLSDSGFYLCAGLGQGEVAGNTIYFGEGSWLTVV.

The chain has TRBV18 and TRBJ1-3; no firm D call. V was clipped by 0 bases and J by 2 bases, with 8 bases between them. In germline, CDR1 is KGHSH, CDR2 LQKENI. CDR3 length: 15 residues. The CDR3 region has the DNA TGTGCCAGCTCACCACCGGGTAGACCTGGAAACACCATATATTTT. It codes for CASSPPGRPGNTIYF.

This clone was counted between two and nine times. The chain carries TRBV7-3 and TRBJ2-7, with D unresolved. CDR3 size: 12 residues. Trimming left V 5 bases short and J 4 bases short, with 9 bases between. Germline CDR1 and CDR2: SGHTA and FQGTGA. In DNA, the CDR3 is TGTGCCAGCAGCCCCGACGGGTACGAGCAGTACTTC. As protein: CASSPDGYEQYF.

This chain joins TRBV7-2 and TRBJ2-6; TRBD1 aligns across 10 bases. Germline-derived CDR1 and CDR2 are SGHTA and FQGNSA. V dropped 3 bases and J dropped 0; count of bases not matched to a gene: 5. This CDR3 contains 18 residues. The CDR3 protein is CASSLGQGRSSGANVLTF. The CDR3 nucleotides are TGTGCCAGCAGCTTGGGACAGGGGAGGAGCTCTGGGGCCAACGTCCTGACTTTC.

The rearrangement uses TRBV18 and TRBJ1-1; D not resolved. CDR3 length: 13 residues. The V end lost 3 bases, the J end lost 0 bases, and 5 bases lay between the germline ends. The germline CDR1 and CDR2 sequences are KGHSH and LQKENI. As DNA, the CDR3 is TGTGCCAGCTCACCGAGGATGAACACTGAAGCTTTCTTT. Translation: CASSPRMNTEAFF. Based on the CDR3 plus reference TRBV18 and TRBJ1-1, the full variable domain is NAGVMQNPRHLVRRRGQEARLRCSPMKGHSHVYWYRQLPEEGLKFMVYLQKENIIDESGMPKERFSAEFPKEGPSILRIQQVVRGDSAAYFCASSPRMNTEAFFGQGTRLTVV.

The chain couples TRBV28 to TRBJ1-1; 9 nucleotides agree with TRBD1. The length of the CDR3 is 13 residues. Germline values: CDR1 MDHEN, CDR2 SYDVKM. The V segment lost 8 bases and the J segment 4 bases; nucleotides outside the gene matches: 5. The CDR3 DNA reads TGTGCCAGCCGTGAGACAGGGGGCACTGAAGCTTTCTTT. Its protein is CASRETGGTEAFF. Supplemented by reference TRBV28 and TRBJ1-1, the full variable domain reads DVKVTQSSRYLVKRTGEKVFLECVQDMDHENMFWYRQDPGLGLRLIYFSYDVKMKEKGDIPEGYSVSREKKERFSLILESASTNQTSMYLCASRETGGTEAFFGQGTRLTVV.